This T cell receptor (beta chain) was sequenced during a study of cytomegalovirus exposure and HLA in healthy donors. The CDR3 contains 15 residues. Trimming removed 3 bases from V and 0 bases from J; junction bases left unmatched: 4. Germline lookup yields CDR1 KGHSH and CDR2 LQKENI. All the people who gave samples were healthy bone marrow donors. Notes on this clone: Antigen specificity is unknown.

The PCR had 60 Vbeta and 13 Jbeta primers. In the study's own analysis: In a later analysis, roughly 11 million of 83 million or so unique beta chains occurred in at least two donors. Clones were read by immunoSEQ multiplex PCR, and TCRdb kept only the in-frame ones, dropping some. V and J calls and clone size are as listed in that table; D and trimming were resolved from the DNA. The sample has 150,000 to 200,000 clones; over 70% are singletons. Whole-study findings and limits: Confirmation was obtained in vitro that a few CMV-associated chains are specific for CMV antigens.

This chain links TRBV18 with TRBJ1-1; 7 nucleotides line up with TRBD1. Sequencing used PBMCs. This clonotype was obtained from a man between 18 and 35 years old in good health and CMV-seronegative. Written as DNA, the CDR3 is TGTGCCAGCTCACCCCAGACAGGGATGAACACTGAAGCTTTCTTT. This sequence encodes CASSPQTGMNTEAFF.